Described below is a single T cell receptor (beta chain) sequence and its context. This sample was included in a study of blood T cell repertoires in COVID-19. In the study overall: Researchers got acute and convalescent COVID-19 samples from the United States, Italy and Spain. The cDNA or gDNA used as material had been derived from T cells, B-cell-depleted T cells, or PBMCs.

The ends lost 0 bases at V and 4 bases at J; junction bases unmatched: 8. The CDR3 consists of 16 residues. The germline gives CDR1 LNHNV, CDR2 YYDKDF (reference sequence). Here immunoSEQ multiplex PCR was the method, and the copy in TCRdb shows in-frame clones only, minus some. The sample shows roughly 300,000 clones, roughly 88% of them seen only once. This chain uses TRBV15 with TRBJ2-5; 7 positions match TRBD2. The source is a woman aged 45-65 years with acute or convalescent COVID-19. The sample was peripheral blood. The CDR3 loop reads CATSRDSWGGRETQYF. The CDR3 DNA is TGTGCCACCAGCAGAGATAGCTGGGGGGGGAGAGAGACCCAGTACTTC.